This TCR beta chain emerged from a study of OX40 agonist ivuxolimab in advanced cancers. Using immunoSEQ multiplex PCR, the repertoire was profiled, and TCRdb retains in-frame clones only, with some absent. The top ten clones hold more than 0.4% of a sample with fewer than 140,000 clones, approximately 90% of them seen once. V was clipped by 3 bases and J by 3 bases, with 9 bases between them. CDR1 LGHNA and CDR2 YSLEER come from the germline V gene. CDR3 length: 13 residues. Source: CD4+ or CD8+ T cells sorted from blood, taken in a trial of the OX40 agonist ivuxolimab. This sequence was found in an adult with an advanced solid tumor such as melanoma, head and neck, liver or kidney cancer. The chain combines TRBV4-3 with TRBJ2-7; weak D call: TRBD1 (6 bases). The CDR3 bases are TGCGCCAGCAGCCAGAGAGGGGGCTACGAGCAGTACTTC. This encodes CASSQRGGYEQYF.